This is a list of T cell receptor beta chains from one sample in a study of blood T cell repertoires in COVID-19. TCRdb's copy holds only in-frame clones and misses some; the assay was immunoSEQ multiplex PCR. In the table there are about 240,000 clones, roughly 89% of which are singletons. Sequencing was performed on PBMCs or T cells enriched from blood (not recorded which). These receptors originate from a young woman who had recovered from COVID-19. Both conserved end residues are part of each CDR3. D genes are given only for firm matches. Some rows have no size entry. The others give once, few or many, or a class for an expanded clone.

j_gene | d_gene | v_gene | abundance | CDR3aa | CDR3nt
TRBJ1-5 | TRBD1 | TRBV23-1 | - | CASSQRETGKPQHF | TGCGCCAGCAGTCAGCGAGAGACAGGGAAGCCCCAGCATTTT
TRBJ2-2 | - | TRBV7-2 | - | CASSLPGIGELFF | TGTGCCAGCAGCTTGCCGGGGATCGGGGAGCTGTTTTTT
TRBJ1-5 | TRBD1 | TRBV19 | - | CASRDRGRIDGPQPQHF | TGTGCCAGTAGGGACAGGGGGCGAATTGACGGGCCTCAGCCCCAGCATTTT
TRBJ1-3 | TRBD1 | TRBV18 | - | CASSPGTGTGNTIYF | TGTGCCAGCTCACCAGGGACAGGGACTGGAAACACCATATATTTT
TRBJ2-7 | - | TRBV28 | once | CASSSNPGSSSSYEQYF | TGTGCCAGCAGTAGCAACCCAGGATCCTCATCCTCCTACGAGCAGTACTTC
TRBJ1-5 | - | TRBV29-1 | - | CSVAGPGNQPQHF | TGCAGCGTTGCAGGGCCAGGCAATCAGCCCCAGCATTTT
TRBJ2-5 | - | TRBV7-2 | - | CASSPSSGSYQETQYF | TGTGCCAGCAGCCCTAGCTCCGGGAGCTACCAAGAGACCCAGTACTTC
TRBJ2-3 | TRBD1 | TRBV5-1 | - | CASNLLATGKTDTQYF | TGCGCCAGCAACCTGTTAGCGACAGGGAAAACAGATACGCAGTATTTT
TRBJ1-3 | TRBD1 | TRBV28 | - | CASSFISGGTGVFGNTIYF | TGTGCCAGCAGTTTTATATCGGGAGGGACAGGGGTATTCGGGAACACCATATATTTT
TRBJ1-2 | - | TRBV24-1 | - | CATSVEAFYGYTF | TGTGCCACCTCCGTGGAGGCATTCTATGGCTACACCTTC
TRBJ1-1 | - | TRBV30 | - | CAWSVSGGGVGTEAFF | TGTGCCTGGAGTGTTTCAGGAGGTGGGGTAGGGACTGAAGCTTTCTTT
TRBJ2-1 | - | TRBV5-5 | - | CASSRTVNDEQFF | TGTGCCAGCAGCCGGACAGTTAACGATGAGCAGTTCTTC
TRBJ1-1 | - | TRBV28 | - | CASSPRQARNTEAFF | TGTGCCAGCAGTCCGCGACAGGCCCGGAACACTGAAGCTTTCTTT
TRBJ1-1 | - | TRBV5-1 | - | CASSLRVNTEAFF | TGCGCCAGCAGCCTGAGGGTTAACACTGAAGCTTTCTTT
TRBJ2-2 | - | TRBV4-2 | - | CASSQGDGGTGELFF | TGTGCCAGCAGCCAAGGAGATGGCGGGACCGGGGAGCTGTTTTTT
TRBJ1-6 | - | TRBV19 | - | CASSRDSQISPLHF | TGTGCCAGTAGTCGAGACAGCCAGATTTCACCCCTCCACTTT
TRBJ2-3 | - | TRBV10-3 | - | CAARIGDTQYF | TGTGCCGCTAGGATCGGGGATACGCAGTATTTT
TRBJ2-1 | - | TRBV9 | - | CASSVASSGDSYNEQFF | TGTGCCAGCAGCGTAGCTTCATCGGGAGACTCCTACAATGAGCAGTTCTTC
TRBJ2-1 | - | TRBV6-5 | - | CASSYDTSGYNEQFF | TGTGCCAGCAGTTACGATACCTCCGGGTACAATGAGCAGTTCTTC
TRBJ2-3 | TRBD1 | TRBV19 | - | CASSMGDRAVDTQYF | TGTGCCAGTAGTATGGGGGACAGGGCCGTAGATACGCAGTATTTT
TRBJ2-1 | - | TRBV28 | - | CASSIVRLSSYNEQFF | TGTGCCAGCAGTATAGTCAGGTTGAGCTCCTACAATGAGCAGTTCTTC
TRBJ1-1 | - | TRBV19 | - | CASRRMSGGTEAFF | TGTGCCAGTAGAAGAATGAGTGGGGGGACTGAAGCTTTCTTT
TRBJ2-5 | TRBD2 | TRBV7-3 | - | CASSSGLAGQETQYF | TGTGCCAGCAGCTCTGGACTAGCGGGTCAAGAGACCCAGTACTTC
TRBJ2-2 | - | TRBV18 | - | CASSPQQNTGELFF | TGTGCCAGCTCACCACAACAGAACACCGGGGAGCTGTTTTTT
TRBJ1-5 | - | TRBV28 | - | CASSLVRVDQPQHF | TGTGCCAGCAGTTTAGTCAGGGTTGATCAGCCCCAGCATTTT
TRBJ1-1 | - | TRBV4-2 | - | CASSQAGGANTEAFF | TGTGCCAGCAGCCAAGCCGGAGGAGCGAACACTGAAGCTTTCTTT
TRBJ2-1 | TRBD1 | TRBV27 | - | CASSLTGTGPNEQFF | TGTGCCAGCAGTTTAACCGGGACAGGACCTAATGAGCAGTTCTTC
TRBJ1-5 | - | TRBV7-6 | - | CASSLAAESPQHF | TGTGCCAGCAGCTTAGCGGCTGAATCGCCCCAGCATTTT
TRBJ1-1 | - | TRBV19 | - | CASSIDRAGKPEAFF | TGTGCCAGTAGTATAGATCGAGCGGGGAAACCTGAAGCTTTCTTT
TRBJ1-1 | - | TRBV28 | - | CASTATGEAFF | TGTGCCAGCACTGCGACAGGCGAAGCTTTCTTT
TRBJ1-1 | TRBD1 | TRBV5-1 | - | CASSLDGTGGTEAFF | TGCGCCAGCAGCTTGGATGGGACAGGGGGGACTGAAGCTTTCTTT
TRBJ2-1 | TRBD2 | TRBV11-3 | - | CASSYSGLAGEGEQFF | TGTGCCAGCAGCTACAGCGGACTAGCGGGAGAGGGTGAGCAGTTCTTC
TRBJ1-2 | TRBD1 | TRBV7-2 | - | CASSLGARDRGRGYTF | TGTGCCAGCAGCTTAGGAGCCAGGGACAGGGGGCGAGGCTACACCTTC
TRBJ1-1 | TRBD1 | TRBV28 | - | CASSLWDRVSDTEAFF | TGTGCCAGCAGTTTATGGGACAGGGTTTCGGACACTGAAGCTTTCTTT
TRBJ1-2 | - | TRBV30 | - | CAWSTGNYGYTF | TGTGCCTGGAGTACAGGGAACTATGGCTACACCTTC
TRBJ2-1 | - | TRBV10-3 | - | CAISFRGNEQFF | TGTGCCATCAGCTTCCGGGGGAATGAGCAGTTCTTC
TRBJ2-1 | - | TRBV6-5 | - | CASQGASVDNEQFF | TGTGCCAGCCAAGGGGCTAGCGTAGACAATGAGCAGTTCTTC
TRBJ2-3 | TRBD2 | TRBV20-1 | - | CSASSGRGADTQYF | TGCAGTGCTAGTAGCGGGAGGGGGGCAGATACGCAGTATTTT
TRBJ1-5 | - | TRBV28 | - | CASSSSPGNRAQPQHF | TGTGCCAGCAGTTCATCCCCAGGGAATCGGGCTCAGCCCCAGCATTTT
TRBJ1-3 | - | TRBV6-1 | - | CASSENRPRSGNTIYF | TGTGCCAGCAGTGAAAACAGGCCCCGCTCTGGAAACACCATATATTTT
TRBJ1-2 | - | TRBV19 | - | CASSVEDQANYGYTF | TGTGCCAGTAGTGTGGAGGATCAAGCTAACTATGGCTACACCTTC
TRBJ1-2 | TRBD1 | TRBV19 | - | CASNPSRDRGPGYGYTF | TGTGCCAGTAATCCTAGCCGGGACAGGGGACCTGGCTATGGCTACACCTTC
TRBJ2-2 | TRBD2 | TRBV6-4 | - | CASSPASSGMAGELFF | TGTGCCAGCAGTCCCGCTTCTAGCGGGATGGCCGGGGAGCTGTTTTTT
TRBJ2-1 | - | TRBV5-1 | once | CASTKALQGSRGEQFF | TGCGCCAGCACTAAGGCACTGCAGGGTAGCCGCGGTGAGCAGTTCTTC
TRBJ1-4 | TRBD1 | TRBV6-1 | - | CASSEAGTGGAYEKLFF | TGTGCCAGCAGTGAAGCGGGGACAGGGGGCGCGTACGAAAAACTGTTTTTT
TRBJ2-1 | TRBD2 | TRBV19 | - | CASSIGSSGIWFF | TGTGCCAGTAGTATAGGAAGTAGCGGGATTTGGTTCTTC
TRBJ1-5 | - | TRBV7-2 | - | CASSLTTDDQPQHF | TGTGCCAGCAGCTTAACGACAGATGATCAGCCCCAGCATTTT
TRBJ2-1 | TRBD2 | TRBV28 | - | CASSRLAGVNEQFF | TGTGCCAGCAGTCGACTAGCGGGAGTGAATGAGCAGTTCTTC
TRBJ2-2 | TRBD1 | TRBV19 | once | CASSIDGTGANTGELFF | TGTGCCAGTAGTATCGACGGGACAGGGGCGAACACCGGGGAGCTGTTTTTT
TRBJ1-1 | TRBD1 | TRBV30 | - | CAWSVQDRDSSEAFF | TGTGCCTGGAGTGTACAGGACAGGGACTCTTCCGAAGCTTTCTTT
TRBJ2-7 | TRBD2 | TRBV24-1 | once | CATSERTSGRAYEQYF | TGTGCCACCAGTGAGCGGACTAGCGGGAGGGCCTACGAGCAGTACTTC
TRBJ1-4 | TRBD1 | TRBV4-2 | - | CASSRSQGTGGEKLFF | TGTGCCAGCAGCCGGTCCCAGGGGACAGGTGGTGAAAAACTGTTTTTT
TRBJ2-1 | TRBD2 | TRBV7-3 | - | CASSWTSGRIDEQFF | TGTGCCAGCAGCTGGACTAGCGGGAGAATAGATGAGCAGTTCTTC
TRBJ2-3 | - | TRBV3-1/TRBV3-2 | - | CATGSPLIYTQYF | TGTGCCACAGGGTCTCCCCTCATATATACGCAGTATTTT
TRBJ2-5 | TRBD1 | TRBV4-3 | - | CASSYGTDSETQYF | TGCGCCAGCAGCTACGGGACAGACAGTGAGACCCAGTACTTC
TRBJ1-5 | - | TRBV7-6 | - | CASSPLVYSNQPQHF | TGTGCCAGCAGCCCCCTCGTTTATAGCAATCAGCCCCAGCATTTT
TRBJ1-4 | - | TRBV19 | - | CASTRRIPGDPEKLFF | TGTGCCAGTACCAGGCGGATTCCGGGAGATCCCGAAAAACTGTTTTTT
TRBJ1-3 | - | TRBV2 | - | CASSTGNSGNTIYF | TGTGCCAGCTCAACAGGGAACTCTGGAAACACCATATATTTT